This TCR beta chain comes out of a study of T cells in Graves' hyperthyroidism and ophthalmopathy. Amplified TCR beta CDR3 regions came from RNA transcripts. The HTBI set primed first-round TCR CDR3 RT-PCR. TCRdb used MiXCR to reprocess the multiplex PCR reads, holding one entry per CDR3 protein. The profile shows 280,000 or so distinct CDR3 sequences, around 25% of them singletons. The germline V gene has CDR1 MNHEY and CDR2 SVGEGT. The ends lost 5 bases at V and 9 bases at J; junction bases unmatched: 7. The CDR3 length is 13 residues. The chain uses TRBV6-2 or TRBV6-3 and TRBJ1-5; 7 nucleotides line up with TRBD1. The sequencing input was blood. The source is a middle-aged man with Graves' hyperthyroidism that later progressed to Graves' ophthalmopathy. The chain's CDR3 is CASSRDSVGPQHF. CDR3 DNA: TGTGCCAGCAGTCGGGACAGCGTAGGGCCCCAGCATTTT.